One and the same sample provided the 19 T cell receptor beta chains below, sequenced in a study of blood T cell repertoires in COVID-19. Produced via immunoSEQ multiplex PCR; TCRdb's table is partial and in-frame only. Of tens of thousands of clones detected, 80% to 90% appear once; the ten largest clones hold 22%. Sequencing was performed on peripheral blood. The receptors come from a man aged 65 to 79 in a cohort sampled during active COVID-19.

This clone was counted between two and nine times. The rearrangement uses TRBV2 and TRBJ2-1; no clear D. Trimming took 4 bases from V and 8 from J, leaving 12 bases between them. The CDR3 contains 13 residues. Germline values: CDR1 SNHLY, CDR2 FYNNEI. The CDR3 loop reads CASSGYSPHEQFF. The CDR3 nucleotides read TGTGCCAGCAGTGGCTATAGCCCGCATGAGCAGTTCTTC. Full variable domain (rest looked up from reference TRBV2 and TRBJ2-1): EPEVTQTPSHQVTQMGQEVILRCVPISNHLYFYWYRQILGQKVEFLVSFYNNEISEKSEIFDDQFSVERPDGSNFTLKIRSTKLEDSAMYFCASSGYSPHEQFFGPGTRLTVL.

This rearrangement joins TRBV7-3 to TRBJ2-5; 9 nucleotides align to TRBD1. The CDR3 is 16 amino acids. J gave up 4 bases and V 3 bases, and 9 bases lay outside the gene matches. Germline lookup yields CDR1 SGHTA and CDR2 FQGTGA. The CDR3 loop is CASSFSAGTGLETQYF. As DNA, the CDR3 is TGTGCCAGCAGCTTCTCCGCCGGGACAGGGCTAGAGACCCAGTACTTC. The full variable domain, its missing parts supplied by reference TRBV7-3 and TRBJ2-5, is GAGVSQTPSNKVTEKGKYVELRCDPISGHTALYWYRQSLGQGPEFLIYFQGTGAADDSGLPNDRFFAVRPEGSVSTLKIQRTERGDSAVYLCASSFSAGTGLETQYFGPGTRLLVL.

In this sample, this clone turned up once. The chain combines TRBV7-2 with TRBJ2-7, with a weak D call TRBD2 (5 bases). The germline V gene has CDR1 SGHTA and CDR2 FQGNSA. This CDR3 spans 17 amino acids. V gave up 1 base and J gave up 3 bases, with 19 bases separating them. The CDR3 region is CASSLGLGAIQSYEQYF. Written as DNA, the CDR3 is TGTGCCAGCAGCTTAGGCCTGGGAGCAATCCAAAGCTACGAGCAGTACTTC.

V and J are TRBV6-5 and TRBJ1-5; TRBD1 matches at 10 bases. The CDR3 extends over 15 amino acids. Trimming took 0 bases from V and 7 from J; bases not matched to a gene: 3. Germline CDR1 MNHEY, CDR2 SVGAGI. The CDR3 region is CASSYSGQGHQPQHF. CDR3 nucleotides: TGTGCCAGCAGTTACTCGGGACAGGGGCACCAGCCCCAGCATTTT.

As to this clone: The junction departs from germline at one end; a sequencing error may be responsible. The J gene is TRBJ2-7, the V gene TRBV7-7; a weak D match, TRBD1 (6 bases). The CDR3 is 13 residues long. Per the germline V gene, CDR1 is SSHAT and CDR2 is FNYEAQ (reference sequence). CDR3 coding DNA: TGTGCTAGCAGCTTAGAACAGGGCTACGAGCAGTACTTC. Translating it yields CASSLEQGYEQYF.

V is TRBV28 and J is TRBJ1-6, with 9 bases aligning to TRBD1. V shed 5 bases, J shed 10 bases, and the junction held 6 bases outside the gene matches. The germline CDR1 and CDR2 sequences are MDHEN and SYDVKM. The CDR3 sequence is 14 residues long. The CDR3 loop reads CASSGDRVRSPLHF. CDR3 nucleotides: TGTGCCAGCAGTGGGGACAGGGTACGGTCACCCCTCCACTTT.

The V and J genes are TRBV6-6 and TRBJ1-4; a weak D match, TRBD1 (5 bases). V was trimmed by 5 bases and J by 1 base, leaving 5 bases between them. Germline V CDR1 and CDR2: MNHNY, SVGAGI (reference sequence). The CDR3 totals 13 residues. CDR3 nucleotide sequence: TGTGCCAGCAGTAGGGGAACTAATGAAAAACTGTTTTTT. Translation gives CASSRGTNEKLFF.

The chain has TRBV7-9 and TRBJ1-1; a possible D gene is TRBD1 (5 bases). Germline V gene lookup returns CDR1 SEHNR and CDR2 FQNEAQ (reference sequence). The CDR3 sequence is 12 residues long. Trimming took 7 bases from V and 12 from J, leaving 18 bases between them. For the CDR3, the DNA is TGTGCCAGCACCTTGGGTACAGGCCAAACTTTCTTT. As protein: CASTLGTGQTFF.

This clone appeared a single time. The chain combines TRBV30 with TRBJ2-1; 9 bases are shared with TRBD2. The CDR3 length is 17 residues. Germline CDR1 GTSNPN, CDR2 SVGIG (reference sequence). The junction had 11 bases not matched to a gene; V was cut back by 1 base and J by 4 bases. CDR3 sequence: CAWSALGSGSQYNEQFF. CDR3 bases: TGTGCCTGGAGTGCCTTAGGTAGCGGGAGCCAGTACAATGAGCAGTTCTTC.

J is TRBJ2-7 and V is TRBV19; 10 nucleotides line up with TRBD2. V shed 10 bases and J 4 bases; nucleotides not matched to a gene: 13. Germline lookup yields CDR1 LNHDA and CDR2 SQIVND (reference sequence). CDR3 length: 15 residues. Written as DNA, the CDR3 is TGTGCCACCCGTGGGGAAGGACTAGCGGAATACGAGCAGTACTTC. Protein product: CATRGEGLAEYEQYF. Looking up the rest from reference TRBV19 and TRBJ2-7 gives the full variable domain: DGGITQSPKYLFRKEGQNVTLSCEQNLNHDAMYWYRQDPGQGLRLIYYSQIVNDFQKGDIAEGYSVSREKKESFPLTVTSAQKNPTAFYLCATRGEGLAEYEQYFGPGTRLTVT.

This clone has a handful of counts. The V gene is TRBV3-1 (or the pseudogene TRBV3-2), the J gene TRBJ2-2; 8 nucleotides match TRBD2. The junction had 6 bases not matched to a gene; V was cut back by 8 bases and J by 4 bases. Germline values: CDR1 LGHDT, CDR2 YNNKEL (reference sequence). The CDR3 sequence is 14 residues long. CDR3 region: CASGLASSTGELFF. The DNA of the CDR3 is TGTGCCAGCGGACTAGCCTCGAGCACCGGGGAGCTGTTTTTT.

The genes are TRBV14 and TRBJ2-1; D perhaps matches TRBD2 (6 bases). Trimming removed 5 bases at V and 7 bases at J, with 12 bases between. CDR1 is SGHDN, CDR2 FVKESK, per germline. The length of the CDR3 is 13 residues. This CDR3 reads CASSAAGRNEQFF. In DNA, the CDR3 is TGTGCCAGCAGCGCGGCGGGAAGGAATGAGCAGTTCTTC.

The V and J genes are TRBV2 and TRBJ2-5, with TRBD1 matching over 11 bases. V trimming: 7 bases; J trimming: 3 bases; junction bases outside the gene matches: 4. The CDR3 has 14 amino acids. Germline CDR1 and CDR2: SNHLY and FYNNEI. DNA of the CDR3: TGTGCCAGCAAGTGGGACAGGGGGGAAGAGACCCAGTACTTC. Translated: CASKWDRGEETQYF.

The J gene is TRBJ2-5, the V gene TRBV6-5, with no clear D. From germline, CDR1 is MNHEY and CDR2 SVGAGI. The CDR3 loop spans 13 amino acids. V was cut by 11 bases and J by 1 base, with 14 bases left in between. CDR3 protein: CAGTRTAQETQYF. CDR3 nucleotides: TGTGCCGGCACCCGAACTGCCCAAGAGACCCAGTACTTC.

The chain carries TRBV5-5 and TRBJ2-5, with TRBD2 matching 11 bases. V shed 4 bases, J shed 2 bases, and the junction held 4 bases outside the gene matches. The germline V gene has CDR1 SGHKS and CDR2 YYEKEE (reference sequence). The CDR3 contains 15 residues. The CDR3 reads CASSPLAGVQETQYF. CDR3 bases: TGTGCCAGCAGCCCACTAGCGGGAGTACAAGAGACCCAGTACTTC.

The chain combines TRBV7-2 with TRBJ1-6, with a possible D match to TRBD1 (5 bases). The CDR3 length is 16 residues. From germline, CDR1 is SGHTA and CDR2 FQGNSA. The germline V and J ends were trimmed by 1 base and 7 bases, with 14 bases remaining between them. The CDR3 here is CASSLGGARGNSPLHF. The CDR3 DNA is TGTGCCAGCAGCTTAGGCGGGGCACGGGGGAATTCACCCCTCCACTTT. Full variable domain (missing parts from reference TRBV7-2 and TRBJ1-6): GAGVSQSPSNKVTEKGKDVELRCDPISGHTALYWYRQSLGQGLEFLIYFQGNSAPDKSGLPSDRFSAERTGGSVSTLTIQRTQQEDSAVYLCASSLGGARGNSPLHFGNGTRLTVT.

This sequence joins TRBV5-1 and TRBJ2-4, with TRBD2 identical over 7 bases. CDR1 and CDR2 (germline): SGHRS, YFSETQ. V shed 4 bases, J shed 4 bases, and the junction held 11 bases outside the gene matches. The CDR3 totals 16 residues. The CDR3 DNA follows: TGCGCCAGCAGCCAACTGGGAGGGACTGGGAAAAACATTCAGTACTTC. Encoded protein: CASSQLGGTGKNIQYF.

J is TRBJ1-2 and V is TRBV25-1; D might be TRBD1 (5 bases). The CDR3 sequence is 13 residues long. Deletions cut 4 bases from V and 13 bases from J, with 19 bases between. CDR1 is MGHDK, CDR2 SYGVNS, per germline. CDR3 DNA sequence: TGTGCCAGCAGTGCATATGGGGCGGGGATTATCACCTTC. Protein sequence: CASSAYGAGIITF.

This chain connects TRBV4-3 to TRBJ2-7; the match to TRBD2 covers 10 bases. This CDR3 is 15 amino acids long. Germline assignment: CDR1 LGHNA and CDR2 YSLEER. V lost 0 bases, J lost 6 bases, and 5 bases stayed unmatched. CDR3 amino acids: CASSQDPAGGVEQYF. The DNA of the CDR3 is TGCGCCAGCAGCCAAGATCCAGCGGGAGGGGTCGAGCAGTACTTC.